These 27 T cell receptor beta chains were sequenced from one sample in a study of chemoradiotherapy in HPV16-positive cancers. Produced via immunoSEQ multiplex PCR; TCRdb's table is partial and in-frame only. The sample includes about 16,000 clones, around 70% of them seen just once. The material was tumor tissue, obtained from a patient who underwent chemoradiotherapy. These TCRs come from a human donor with HPV-associated anogenital cancer.

The rearrangement joins TRBV7-9 to TRBJ2-1, with D hard to call. Trimming removed 1 base at V and 8 bases at J, with 6 bases between. The CDR3 loop spans 12 amino acids. CDR1 and CDR2 from the germline V gene are SEHNR and FQNEAQ (reference sequence). The CDR3: CASSLVSDEQFF. In DNA form, the CDR3 reads TGTGCCAGCAGCTTAGTGAGTGATGAGCAGTTCTTC.

This clone is termed medium-sized (0.01 to 0.1%). CDR3: CASRMAPSGTEAFF. For the CDR3, the DNA is TGTGCCAGCAGGATGGCCCCTAGTGGGACTGAAGCTTTCTTT. This chain joins TRBV27 and TRBJ1-1, with D unclear. Germline V gene lookup returns CDR1 MNHEY and CDR2 SMNVEV (reference sequence). Trimming stripped 6 bases from V and 5 bases from J, with 16 bases between. This CDR3 contains 14 residues.

CDR3 amino acids: CASSLSDEQFF. In DNA form, the CDR3 reads TGTGCCAGCAGCTTAAGCGATGAGCAGTTCTTC. The chain is built from TRBV11-3 and TRBJ2-1; no reliable D call. The CDR3 has 11 amino acids. Trimming took 2 bases from V and 8 from J, leaving 4 bases between them. CDR1 and CDR2 from the germline V gene are SGHNT and YENEEA.

Concerning this clone itself: A read error may account for a junction end that differs from germline. The chain employs TRBV7-7 and TRBJ2-3, with D maybe TRBD2 (6 bases). The CDR3 runs to 17 residues. Germline V CDR1 and CDR2: SSHAT, FNYEAQ (reference sequence). CDR3 DNA: TGTGCTAGCAGCTTAGGAAATAGCGGCCGTGGGACAGATACGCAGTATTTT. Residues: CASSLGNSGRGTDTQYF.

The rearrangement uses TRBV7-2 and TRBJ1-2, with D uncertain. Per germline, CDR1 SGHTA and CDR2 FQGNSA. V lost 5 bases to trimming and J lost 4 bases, with 11 bases between them. The CDR3 extends over 13 amino acids. The CDR3 nucleotides read TGTGCCAGCAGCCTTCAGCTCTTCTATGGCTACACCTTC. This gives the protein CASSLQLFYGYTF.

This clone has a handful of counts. The rearrangement links TRBV6-5 to TRBJ1-2; tentatively, D is TRBD1 (6 bases). The V end was cut by 1 base, the J end by 8 bases, with 11 bases between. The CDR3 has 13 amino acids. Germline assignment: CDR1 MNHEY and CDR2 SVGAGI. The CDR3 sequence: CASSYLGGSGYTF. CDR3 nucleotides: TGTGCCAGCAGTTACTTAGGGGGTTCGGGCTACACCTTC.

In its sample, this clone was seen a few times. The chain links TRBV27 to TRBJ2-7, with D possibly called TRBD1 or TRBD2 (5 bases each). This CDR3 is 12 amino acids long. Germline loops: CDR1 MNHEY, CDR2 SMNVEV (reference sequence). The germline V and J ends were trimmed by 6 bases and 8 bases, with 14 bases remaining between them. CDR3 DNA: TGTGCCAGCAGCCGGAGAATGGGACAGCAGTACTTC. This sequence encodes CASSRRMGQQYF.

This clone was detected only a few times. The rearrangement uses TRBV5-1 and TRBJ2-2; D uncertain. Germline CDR1 reads SGHRS; CDR2 reads YFSETQ. V gave up 3 bases and J gave up 3 bases, with 3 bases separating them. The CDR3 is 12 amino acids. CDR3 sequence reads: CASSYYTGELFF. For the CDR3, the DNA is TGCGCCAGCAGCTACTACACCGGGGAGCTGTTTTTT.

V usage is TRBV18 and J usage is TRBJ2-3, with 8 bases that match TRBD2. CDR3 length equals 14 residues. Germline loops: CDR1 KGHSH, CDR2 LQKENI. Trimming at V came to 3 bases and at J to 4 bases, leaving 3 bases not matched to a gene. For the CDR3, the DNA is TGTGCCAGCTCACCCAGCGGGAGCCCAGATACGCAGTATTTT. It is translated as CASSPSGSPDTQYF.

The rearrangement joins TRBV6-6 to TRBJ2-5; 11 bases match TRBD2. The V gene end was trimmed by 5 bases and the J gene end by 4 bases; junction bases not matched to a gene: 3. From germline, CDR1 is MNHNY and CDR2 SVGAGI (reference sequence). There are 14 residues in the CDR3. Here the CDR3 reads CASSDSGGVETQYF. The CDR3 bases are TGTGCCAGCAGTGATAGCGGGGGGGTAGAGACCCAGTACTTC.

The V and J genes are TRBV9 and TRBJ2-5, with TRBD2 as a possible D gene (7 bases). V was trimmed by 0 bases and J by 2 bases, leaving 11 bases between them. The CDR3 has 15 residues. CDR1 is SGDLS, CDR2 YYNGEE, per germline. The CDR3 loop is CASSVVGGGQETQYF. CDR3 DNA sequence: TGTGCCAGCAGCGTAGTAGGGGGGGGTCAAGAGACCCAGTACTTC.

This rearrangement joins TRBV2 to TRBJ1-1; D not certain. The germline V gene encodes CDR1 SNHLY and CDR2 FYNNEI. This CDR3 region has 12 residues. V lost 4 bases and J lost 11, with 14 bases in between. The CDR3 is CASSVRGRVAFF. CDR3 sequence (DNA): TGTGCCAGCAGTGTCCGAGGCCGGGTGGCTTTCTTT.

The CDR3 DNA sequence: TGTGCCAGCAGCGCAAGAACAGGGGGCTGGGAGACCCAGTACTTC. Translating it yields CASSARTGGWETQYF. The chain has TRBV11-2 and TRBJ2-5; 9 bases match TRBD1. From germline, CDR1 is SGHAT and CDR2 FQNNGV. CDR3 length equals 15 residues. Trimming at V came to 5 bases and at J to 5 bases, leaving 9 bases not matched to a gene.

The V gene is TRBV6-6, the J gene TRBJ2-7; D perhaps matches TRBD2 (6 bases). The CDR3 consists of 14 residues. V was cut by 6 bases and J by 4 bases, with 16 bases left in between. Per the germline V gene, CDR1 is MNHNY and CDR2 is SVGAGI (reference sequence). This CDR3 reads CASRLGSREYEQYF. CDR3 DNA sequence: TGTGCCAGCAGGTTGGGCAGTCGGGAGTACGAGCAGTACTTC.

This rearrangement joins TRBV6-6 to TRBJ2-1, with 8 bases lining up with TRBD2. The CDR3 is 15 amino acids. The junction had 12 bases not matched to a gene; V was cut back by 5 bases and J by 9 bases. The germline V gene encodes CDR1 MNHNY and CDR2 SVGAGI (reference sequence). CDR3 sequence: CASSDPGLGVGEQFF. In DNA form, the CDR3 reads TGTGCCAGCAGTGACCCGGGACTAGGGGTGGGTGAGCAGTTCTTC.

This clone has more than one count but fewer than ten. The gene calls are TRBV5-1 and TRBJ1-2; no reliable D call. The CDR3 spans 12 residues. V was clipped by 4 bases and J by 4 bases, with 8 bases between them. Per germline, CDR1 SGHRS and CDR2 YFSETQ. This chain's CDR3 is CASSLDTYGYTF. The CDR3 nucleotides are TGCGCCAGCAGCCTCGACACCTATGGCTACACCTTC.

This chain joins TRBV2 and TRBJ2-1; 8 bases are a match to TRBD2. Germline CDR1 is SNHLY and CDR2 is FYNNEI. This CDR3 contains 14 residues. Unmatched junction bases numbered 16, after V lost 6 bases and J lost 15 bases. CDR3 amino acids: CASRPGLGPQSPFF. For the CDR3, the DNA is TGTGCCAGCAGGCCGGGACTAGGACCACAGAGCCCGTTCTTC.

V is TRBV7-9 and J is TRBJ2-7; 9 bases fit TRBD2. The CDR3 totals 19 residues. V lost 1 base to trimming and J lost 2 bases; unmatched junction nucleotides: 15. CDR1 SEHNR and CDR2 FQNEAQ come from the germline V gene (reference sequence). This chain's CDR3 is CASSLDFWGGGAFTYEQYF. The CDR3 DNA reads as TGTGCCAGCAGCTTAGACTTTTGGGGCGGGGGGGCCTTTACCTACGAGCAGTACTTC.

The chain uses TRBV6-5 and TRBJ2-1, with D uncertain. Germline V gene lookup returns CDR1 MNHEY and CDR2 SVGAGI. Trimming stripped 6 bases from V and 0 bases from J, with 12 bases between. This CDR3 is 15 amino acids long. Written as DNA, the CDR3 is TGTGCCAGCAGCCGATGGCTTAGCTCCTACAATGAGCAGTTCTTC. This gives the protein CASSRWLSSYNEQFF.

The rearrangement joins TRBV18 to TRBJ1-2; D is uncertain. The V end lost 4 bases, the J end lost 2 bases, and 8 bases lay between the germline ends. Germline assignment: CDR1 KGHSH and CDR2 LQKENI. The CDR3 is made up of 13 amino acids. The CDR3 protein is CASSQDGNYGYTF. The CDR3, as DNA: TGTGCCAGCTCACAGGACGGAAACTATGGCTACACCTTC.

This chain links TRBV6-1 with TRBJ1-1, with D unresolved. V dropped 4 bases and J dropped 1 base, with 10 bases sitting between them. Germline values: CDR1 MNHNS, CDR2 SASEGT. This CDR3 spans 14 amino acids. CDR3 in amino acids: CASSVIAGNTEAFF. Here the CDR3 DNA reads TGTGCCAGCAGTGTTATTGCGGGGAACACTGAAGCTTTCTTT.

The V gene is TRBV6-5, the J gene TRBJ2-7; perhaps D is TRBD1 or TRBD2 (5 bases each). The CDR3 length is 14 residues. CDR1 is MNHEY, CDR2 SVGAGI, per germline. The V and J ends lost 6 bases and 5 bases respectively, with 17 bases between them. Here the CDR3 DNA reads TGTGCCAGCAGGAACAGGTTAGCGTCCCACGAGCAGTACTTC. This translates into CASRNRLASHEQYF.

This chain connects TRBV7-3 to TRBJ1-1, with 10 bases fitting TRBD1. The ends lost 2 bases at V and 5 bases at J; junction bases unmatched: 11. This CDR3 region has 17 residues. Germline V gene lookup returns CDR1 SGHTA and CDR2 FQGTGA. The CDR3 here is CASSLAGTGVLRTEAFF. In DNA, the CDR3 is TGTGCCAGCAGCTTAGCCGGGACAGGGGTATTGCGGACTGAAGCTTTCTTT.

CDR3 DNA sequence: TGTGCCAGCAGTGATCCGGGACAGGTTCGGCGCTATGGCTACACCTTC. Translating gives CASSDPGQVRRYGYTF. The V and J genes are TRBV2 and TRBJ1-2; 8 bases are a match to TRBD1. Germline values: CDR1 SNHLY, CDR2 FYNNEI. V shed 3 bases and J 4 bases; nucleotides not matched to a gene: 10. The CDR3 is made up of 16 amino acids. Filled out from reference TRBV2 and TRBJ1-2, the complete variable domain reads EPEVTQTPSHQVTQMGQEVILRCVPISNHLYFYWYRQILGQKVEFLVSFYNNEISEKSEIFDDQFSVERPDGSNFTLKIRSTKLEDSAMYFCASSDPGQVRRYGYTFGSGTRLTVV.

A note on this clone: An end of the junction does not agree with germline; a read error may underlie this. Within the sample, other DNA sequences also encode this same CDR3. This chain links TRBV7-2 with TRBJ1-5; no definite D call. Germline assignment: CDR1 SGHTA and CDR2 FQGNSA. The CDR3 covers 12 residues. The CDR3 sequence is CASSFPGQPQHF. DNA of the CDR3: TGTGCCAGCAGCTTTCCCGGTCAGCCCCAACATTTT.

The chain carries TRBV19 and TRBJ1-1, with D tentatively TRBD1 (6 bases). Germline-derived CDR1 and CDR2 are LNHDA and SQIVND (reference sequence). V was trimmed by 7 bases and J by 11 bases, leaving 20 bases between them. CDR3 length: 13 residues. For the CDR3, the DNA is TGTGCCAGTACCCAGGTCGGGGGACACATGGCTTTCTTT. This codes for CASTQVGGHMAFF.

This rearrangement joins TRBV29-1 to TRBJ1-1, with 8 nucleotides matching TRBD1. Germline-derived CDR1 and CDR2 are SQVTM and ANQGSEA. V shed 6 bases, J shed 1 base, and the junction held 10 bases outside the gene matches. The CDR3 runs 15 residues. As DNA, the CDR3 is TGCAGCGTACACGGAGTCCAGGGGGCGAACACTGAAGCTTTCTTT. It encodes CSVHGVQGANTEAFF.